This T cell receptor beta chain was documented in a study of OX40 agonist ivuxolimab in advanced cancers. On the study more broadly: One hepatocellular carcinoma and two cutaneous melanoma patients partially responded.

People who had autoimmune disease history or systemic immunosuppression were excluded. Notes on this clone: Antigen specificity is unknown.

Libraries were prepared by immunoSEQ multiplex PCR; TCRdb keeps only in-frame clonotypes and omits some of them. The repertoire holds tens of thousands of clones, over 75% seen once, with 2% to 2.5% in the top ten. Points from the study as a whole: Clones of CD4+ and CD8+ blood T cells grew by week 6 at doses of 0.1 to 3.0 mg/kg.

The CDR3 contains 16 residues. Germline CDR1 is SEHNR and CDR2 is FQNEAQ (reference sequence). Trimming left V 4 bases short and J 2 bases short, with 17 bases between. The sample consisted of CD4+ or CD8+ T cells sorted from blood, taken in a trial of the OX40 agonist ivuxolimab. The rearrangement links TRBV7-9 to TRBJ2-5; tentative D call: TRBD1 (5 bases). This clonotype was obtained from an adult with an advanced solid tumor such as melanoma, head and neck, liver or kidney cancer. The CDR3 region is CASSYSIGRGQETQYF. As DNA, the CDR3 is TGTGCCAGCAGCTACTCGATTGGTAGGGGACAAGAGACCCAGTACTTC. The complete variable domain, with remaining parts taken from reference TRBV7-9 and TRBJ2-5, reads DTGVSQNPRHKITKRGQNVTFRCDPISEHNRLYWYRQTLGQGPEFLTYFQNEAQLEKSRLLSDRFSAERPKGSFSTLEIQRTEQGDSAMYLCASSYSIGRGQETQYFGPGTRLLVL.